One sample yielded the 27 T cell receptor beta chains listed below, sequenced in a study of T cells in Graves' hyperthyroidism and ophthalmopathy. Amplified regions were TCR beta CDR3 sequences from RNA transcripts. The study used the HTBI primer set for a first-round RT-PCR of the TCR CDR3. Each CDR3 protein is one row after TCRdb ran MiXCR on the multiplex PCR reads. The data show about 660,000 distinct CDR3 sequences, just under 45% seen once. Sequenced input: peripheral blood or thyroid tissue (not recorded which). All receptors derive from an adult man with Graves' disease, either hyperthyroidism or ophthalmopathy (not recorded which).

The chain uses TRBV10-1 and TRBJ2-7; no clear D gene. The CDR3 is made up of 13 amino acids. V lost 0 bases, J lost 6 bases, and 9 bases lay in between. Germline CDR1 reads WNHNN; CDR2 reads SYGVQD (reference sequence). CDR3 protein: CASSESPAVEQYF. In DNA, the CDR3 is TGCGCCAGCAGTGAGTCCCCCGCTGTCGAGCAGTACTTC.

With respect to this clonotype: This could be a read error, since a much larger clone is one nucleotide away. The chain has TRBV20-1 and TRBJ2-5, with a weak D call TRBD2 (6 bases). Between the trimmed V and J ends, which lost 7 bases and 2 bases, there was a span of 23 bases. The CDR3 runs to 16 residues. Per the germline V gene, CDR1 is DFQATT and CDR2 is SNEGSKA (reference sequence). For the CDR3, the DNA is TGCAGTGTTCAAAGGGCGGGTCAGGGAGGACAAGAGACCCAGTACTTC. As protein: CSVQRAGQGGQETQYF.

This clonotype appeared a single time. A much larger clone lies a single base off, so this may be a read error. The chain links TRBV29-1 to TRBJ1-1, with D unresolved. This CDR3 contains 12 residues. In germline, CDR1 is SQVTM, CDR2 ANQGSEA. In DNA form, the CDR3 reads TGCAACGTTGATCCAGGGAACACTGAAGCTTTCTTT. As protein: CNVDPGNTEAFF.

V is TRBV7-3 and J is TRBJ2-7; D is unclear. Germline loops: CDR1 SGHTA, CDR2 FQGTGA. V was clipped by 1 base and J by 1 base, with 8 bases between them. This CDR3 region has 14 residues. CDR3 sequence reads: CASSLIGRSYEQYF. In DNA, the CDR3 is TGTGCCAGCAGCTTAATAGGAAGGTCCTACGAGCAGTACTTC.

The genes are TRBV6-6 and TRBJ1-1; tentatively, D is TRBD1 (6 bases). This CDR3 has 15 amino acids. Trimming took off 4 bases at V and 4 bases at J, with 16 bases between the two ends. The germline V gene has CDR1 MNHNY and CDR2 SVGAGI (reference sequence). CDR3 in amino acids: CASSFIQTGITEAFF. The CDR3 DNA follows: TGTGCCAGCAGTTTTATTCAGACAGGAATCACTGAAGCTTTCTTT.

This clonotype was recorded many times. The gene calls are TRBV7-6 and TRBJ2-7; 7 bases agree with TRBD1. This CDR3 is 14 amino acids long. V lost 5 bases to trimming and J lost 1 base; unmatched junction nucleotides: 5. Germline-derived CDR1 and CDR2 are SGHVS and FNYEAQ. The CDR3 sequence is CASSQRQGSYEQYF. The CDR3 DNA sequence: TGTGCCAGCAGCCAAAGACAGGGTTCCTACGAGCAGTACTTC.

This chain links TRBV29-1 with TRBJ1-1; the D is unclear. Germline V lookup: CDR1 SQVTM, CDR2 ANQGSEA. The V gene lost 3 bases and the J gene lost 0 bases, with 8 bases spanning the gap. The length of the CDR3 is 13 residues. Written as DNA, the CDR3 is TGCAGCGTTGAGGGAGGAGTGAACACTGAAGCTTTCTTT. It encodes CSVEGGVNTEAFF.

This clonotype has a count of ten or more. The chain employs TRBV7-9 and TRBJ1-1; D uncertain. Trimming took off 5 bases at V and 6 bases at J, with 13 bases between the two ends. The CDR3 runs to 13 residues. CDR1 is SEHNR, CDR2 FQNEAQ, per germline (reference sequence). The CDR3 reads CASSQDRYAEAFF. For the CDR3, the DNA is TGTGCCAGCAGCCAAGATCGGTACGCTGAAGCTTTCTTT.

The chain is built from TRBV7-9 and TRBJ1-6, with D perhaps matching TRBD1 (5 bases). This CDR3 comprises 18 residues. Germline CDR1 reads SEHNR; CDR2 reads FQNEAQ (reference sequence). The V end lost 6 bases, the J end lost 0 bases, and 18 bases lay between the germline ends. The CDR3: CASSYEGLSSSYNSPLHF. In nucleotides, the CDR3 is TGTGCCAGCAGTTACGAGGGACTGTCGAGCTCCTATAATTCACCCCTCCACTTT.

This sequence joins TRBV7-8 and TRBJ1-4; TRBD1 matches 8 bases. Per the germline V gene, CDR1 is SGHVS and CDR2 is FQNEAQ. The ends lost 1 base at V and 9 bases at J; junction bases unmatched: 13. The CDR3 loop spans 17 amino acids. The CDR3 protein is CASSLDNRGRWQKKLFF. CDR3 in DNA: TGTGCCAGCAGCTTAGACAACAGGGGGAGATGGCAAAAAAAACTGTTTTTT.

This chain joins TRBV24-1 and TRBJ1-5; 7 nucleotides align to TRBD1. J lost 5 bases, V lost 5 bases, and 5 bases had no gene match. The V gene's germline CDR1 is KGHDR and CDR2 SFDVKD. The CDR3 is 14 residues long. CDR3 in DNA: TGTGCCACCAGTGGGACAGGTCGTTATCAGCCCCAGCATTTT. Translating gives CATSGTGRYQPQHF.

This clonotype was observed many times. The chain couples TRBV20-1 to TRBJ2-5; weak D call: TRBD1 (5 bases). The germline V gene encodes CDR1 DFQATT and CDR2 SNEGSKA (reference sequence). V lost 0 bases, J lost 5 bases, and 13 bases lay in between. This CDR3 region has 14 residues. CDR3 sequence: CSARDPTALETQYF. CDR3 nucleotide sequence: TGCAGTGCTAGAGACCCGACAGCGTTGGAGACCCAGTACTTC.

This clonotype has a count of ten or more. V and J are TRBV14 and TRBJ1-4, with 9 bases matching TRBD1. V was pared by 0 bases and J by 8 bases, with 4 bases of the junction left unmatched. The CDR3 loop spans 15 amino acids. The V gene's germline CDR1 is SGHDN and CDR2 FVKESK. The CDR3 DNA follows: TGTGCCAGCAGCCAAGATGGGACAGGGAACGAAAAACTGTTTTTT. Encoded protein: CASSQDGTGNEKLFF.

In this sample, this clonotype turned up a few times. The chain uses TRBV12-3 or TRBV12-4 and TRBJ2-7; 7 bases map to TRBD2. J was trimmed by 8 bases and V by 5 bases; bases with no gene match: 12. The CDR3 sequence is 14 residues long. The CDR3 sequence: CASSPGTISTKQYF. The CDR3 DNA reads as TGTGCCAGCAGTCCCGGGACTATATCTACGAAGCAGTACTTC.

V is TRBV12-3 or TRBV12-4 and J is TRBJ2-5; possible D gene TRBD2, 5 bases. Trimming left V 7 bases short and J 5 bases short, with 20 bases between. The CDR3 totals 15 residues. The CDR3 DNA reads TGTGCCAGCACCTCCTTCTCAGGACTTGGGGAGACCCAGTACTTC. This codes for CASTSFSGLGETQYF.

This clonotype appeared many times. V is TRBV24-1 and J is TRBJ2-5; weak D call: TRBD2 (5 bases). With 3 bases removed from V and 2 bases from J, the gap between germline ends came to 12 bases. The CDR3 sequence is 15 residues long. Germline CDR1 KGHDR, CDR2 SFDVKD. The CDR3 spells CATSDRGNPQETQYF. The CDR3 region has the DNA TGTGCCACCAGTGATCGAGGGAATCCGCAAGAGACCCAGTACTTC.

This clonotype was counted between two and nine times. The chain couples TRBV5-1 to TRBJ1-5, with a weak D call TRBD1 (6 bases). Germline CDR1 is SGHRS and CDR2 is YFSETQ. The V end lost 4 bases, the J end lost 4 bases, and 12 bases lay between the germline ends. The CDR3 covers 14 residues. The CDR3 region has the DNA TGCGCCAGCAGCCAAGGGGGTAAAAATCAGCCCCAGCATTTT. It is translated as CASSQGGKNQPQHF.

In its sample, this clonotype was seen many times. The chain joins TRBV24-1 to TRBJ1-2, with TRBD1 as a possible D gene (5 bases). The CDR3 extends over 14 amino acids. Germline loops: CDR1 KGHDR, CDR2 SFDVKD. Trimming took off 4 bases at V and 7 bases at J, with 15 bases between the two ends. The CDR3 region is CATSETAGLGGYTF. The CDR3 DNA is TGTGCCACCAGTGAAACGGCAGGGTTGGGTGGCTACACCTTC.

As DNA, the CDR3 is TGTGCCAGCAGCAGTCAGGGGGCCTATTCACCCCTCCACTTT. It yields the protein CASSSQGAYSPLHF. The chain recombines TRBV3-1 with TRBJ1-6; 8 bases agree with TRBD1. The CDR3 sequence is 14 residues long. Germline CDR1 and CDR2: LGHDT and YNNKEL (reference sequence). With V trimmed by 5 bases and J by 8 bases, 5 bases remained unmatched.

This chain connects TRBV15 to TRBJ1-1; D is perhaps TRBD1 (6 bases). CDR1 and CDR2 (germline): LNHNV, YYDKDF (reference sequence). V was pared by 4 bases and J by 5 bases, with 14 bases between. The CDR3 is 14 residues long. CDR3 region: CATSTGGRRTEAFF. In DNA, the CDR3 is TGTGCCACCAGCACGGGGGGCCGACGTACTGAAGCTTTCTTT.

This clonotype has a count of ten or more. The CDR3 loop is CASSQGQAQNEAFF. The CDR3 DNA is TGTGCCAGCAGCCAAGGACAGGCTCAGAATGAAGCTTTCTTT. The rearrangement joins TRBV9 to TRBJ1-1, with TRBD1 matching over 7 bases. Losses at the gene ends were 4 bases for V and 7 bases for J; bases not matched to a gene: 10. This CDR3 comprises 14 residues. The germline gives CDR1 SGDLS, CDR2 YYNGEE.

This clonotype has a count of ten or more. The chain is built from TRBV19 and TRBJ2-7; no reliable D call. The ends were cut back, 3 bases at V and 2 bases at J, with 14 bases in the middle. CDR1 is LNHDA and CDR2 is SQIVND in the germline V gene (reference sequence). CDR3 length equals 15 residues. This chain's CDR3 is CASSIKSQDTYEQYF. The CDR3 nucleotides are TGTGCCAGTAGTATCAAAAGTCAAGACACCTACGAGCAGTACTTC.

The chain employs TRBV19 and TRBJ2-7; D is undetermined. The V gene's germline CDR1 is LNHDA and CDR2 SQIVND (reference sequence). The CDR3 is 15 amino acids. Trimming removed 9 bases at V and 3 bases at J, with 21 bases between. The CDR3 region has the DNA TGTGCCAGCAGTTTAGGGCCGGTGGAAGTCTACGAGCAGTACTTC. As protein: CASSLGPVEVYEQYF. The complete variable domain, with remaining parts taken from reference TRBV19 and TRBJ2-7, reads DGGITQSPKYLFRKEGQNVTLSCEQNLNHDAMYWYRQDPGQGLRLIYYSQIVNDFQKGDIAEGYSVSREKKESFPLTVTSAQKNPTAFYLCASSLGPVEVYEQYFGPGTRLTVT.

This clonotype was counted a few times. The CDR3 here is CASSLRQGPVPLYEQYF. The CDR3 region has the DNA TGTGCCAGCAGTTTAAGACAGGGTCCCGTACCTCTTTACGAGCAGTACTTC. The chain joins TRBV7-2 to TRBJ2-7, with 7 bases fitting TRBD1. With V trimmed by 6 bases and J by 4 bases, 18 bases remained unmatched. The CDR3 is made up of 17 amino acids. The germline gives CDR1 SGHTA, CDR2 FQGNSA. Together with reference TRBV7-2 and TRBJ2-7, the CDR3 gives the full variable domain: GAGVSQSPSNKVTEKGKDVELRCDPISGHTALYWYRQSLGQGLEFLIYFQGNSAPDKSGLPSDRFSAERTGGSVSTLTIQRTQQEDSAVYLCASSLRQGPVPLYEQYFGPGTRLTVT.

In nucleotides, the CDR3 is TGCAGTGCTACGAATAAAATGGACAGGTTTGCGGTGGAGCAGTACTTC. It is translated as CSATNKMDRFAVEQYF. This chain joins TRBV20-1 and TRBJ2-7; 7 bases map to TRBD1. Germline V gives CDR1 DFQATT, CDR2 SNEGSKA (reference sequence). The V gene end was trimmed by 4 bases and the J gene end by 7 bases; junction bases not matched to a gene: 19. This CDR3 is built from 16 residues.

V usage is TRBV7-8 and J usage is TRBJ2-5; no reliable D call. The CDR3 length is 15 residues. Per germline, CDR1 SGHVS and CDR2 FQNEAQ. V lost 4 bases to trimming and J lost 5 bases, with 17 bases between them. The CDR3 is CASSSTESGGETQYF. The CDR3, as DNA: TGTGCCAGCAGCTCCACGGAATCCGGTGGTGAGACCCAGTACTTC.

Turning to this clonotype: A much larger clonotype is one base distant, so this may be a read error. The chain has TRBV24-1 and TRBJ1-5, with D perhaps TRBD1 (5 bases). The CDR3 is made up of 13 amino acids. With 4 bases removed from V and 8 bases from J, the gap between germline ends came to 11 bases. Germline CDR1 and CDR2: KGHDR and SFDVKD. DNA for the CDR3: TGTGCCACCAGTGAAGGGGCTTTGGAGCCCCAGCATTTT. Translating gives CATSEGALEPQHF.